Sequencing of this TCR beta chain was carried out in a study of blood T cell repertoires in COVID-19. Study background: Samples of COVID-19 (acute and convalescent) were obtained from the United States, Italy and Spain. PBMCs, B-cell-depleted T cells, or T cells were the source of the cDNA or gDNA that made up the material.

Authors' processing steps: The assay estimated nucleated cells by amplifying reference gene primers. Produced via immunoSEQ multiplex PCR; TCRdb's table is partial and in-frame only. V and J calls and clone size are given by that table; D and trimming were obtained from the DNA. The sample has about 120,000 clones, around 87% seen once. This TCR came from a woman in her 70s with acute or convalescent COVID-19. The sequencing input was peripheral blood.

CDR3 sequence: CASSEVGDRPSYEQYF. The DNA of the CDR3 is TGTGCCAGCAGTGAGGTCGGGGACAGACCTTCCTACGAGCAGTACTTC. This chain connects TRBV2 to TRBJ2-7; 7 positions match TRBD1. CDR1 is SNHLY, CDR2 FYNNEI, per germline. CDR3 size: 16 residues. J gave up 1 base and V 3 bases, and 9 bases lay outside the gene matches.